Below, 9 T cell receptor beta chains from the same sample are listed, as sequenced in a study of graft-versus-host responses after intestinal transplantation. Produced via immunoSEQ multiplex PCR; TCRdb's table is partial and in-frame only. This sample has 60,000 to 75,000 clones; roughly 90% occur once, and the top ten carry roughly 2.6%. Their antigens remain unidentified. The specimen was unstimulated CD8+ T cells sorted from spleen or lymph node cells, collected before intestinal transplant. The receptor set was obtained from a human donor who received an intestinal transplant.

The chain couples TRBV4-2 to TRBJ1-1, with 7 bases aligning to TRBD1. This CDR3 is built from 17 residues. Losses at the gene ends were 0 bases for V and 3 bases for J; bases not matched to a gene: 10. CDR1 LGHNA and CDR2 YNFKEQ come from the germline V gene. The CDR3 spells CASSQDPMTGFDTEAFF. The DNA for the CDR3 is TGTGCCAGCAGCCAAGATCCGATGACAGGGTTTGACACTGAAGCTTTCTTT.

The count of this clone is one. The chain employs TRBV2 and TRBJ1-1; D is unclear. The CDR3 is 15 amino acids. CDR1 and CDR2 (germline): SNHLY, FYNNEI. Trimming left V 6 bases short and J 1 base short, with 15 bases between. The CDR3 spells CASSQTESENTEAFF. DNA of the CDR3: TGTGCCAGCAGCCAGACGGAGTCGGAGAACACTGAAGCTTTCTTT.

V gene TRBV29-1 combines with J gene TRBJ2-7; a possible D gene is TRBD2 (6 bases). CDR3 length: 14 residues. The V end lost 5 bases, the J end lost 0 bases, and 14 bases lay between the germline ends. Germline CDR1 reads SQVTM; CDR2 reads ANQGSEA. The CDR3 nucleotides read TGCAGCGTTAAGGGCGGGGCGAGCTCCTACGAGCAGTACTTC. Its translation: CSVKGGASSYEQYF.

This rearrangement joins TRBV27 to TRBJ1-6, with 8 bases matching TRBD1. Germline-derived CDR1 and CDR2 are MNHEY and SMNVEV (reference sequence). This CDR3 is 15 amino acids long. The junction had 4 bases not matched to a gene; V was cut back by 2 bases and J by 7 bases. The CDR3 coding sequence is TGTGCCAGCAGTTTAAACAGGGGGGGAAATTCACCCCTCCACTTT. Translating it yields CASSLNRGGNSPLHF.

This clone was seen only once. The junction departs from germline at one end; a sequencing error may be responsible. J is TRBJ2-5 and V is TRBV19; tentatively, D is TRBD1 (6 bases). The CDR3 sequence is 14 residues long. CDR1 is LNHDA, CDR2 SQIVND, per germline (reference sequence). In nucleotides, the CDR3 is TGTGCCAGTAAGAGGGGGTTTATCCAAAAGACCCAGTACTTC. This translates into CASKRGFIQKTQYF.

The V and J genes are TRBV21-1 and TRBJ2-2; whether TRBD2, the table's D call, matches the DNA was not checked. TRBV21-1 is assigned pseudogene status. This CDR3 comprises 19 residues. The CDR3 sequence is CANSGGDLIAGTNTGELFF. Written as DNA, the CDR3 is TGTGCCAACTCCGGAGGGGATTTGATAGCGGGTACGAACACCGGGGAGCTGTTTTTT.

The V and J genes are TRBV6-5 and TRBJ1-5; 7 positions agree with TRBD1. This CDR3 comprises 12 residues. The V gene end was trimmed by 8 bases and the J gene end by 8 bases; junction bases not matched to a gene: 6. Germline V lookup: CDR1 MNHEY, CDR2 SVGAGI. CDR3 sequence: CASRGRGEPQHF. The CDR3 DNA reads TGTGCCAGCCGGGGCAGGGGGGAGCCCCAGCATTTT.

V usage is TRBV11-3 and J usage is TRBJ2-7, with 10 bases that match TRBD2. The germline V gene encodes CDR1 SGHNT and CDR2 YENEEA. Germline trimming cut 5 bases from V and 5 bases from J; bases unmatched to any gene: 12. This CDR3 region has 16 residues. The CDR3: CASSLGVASGSNEQYF. The CDR3, as DNA: TGTGCCAGCAGCCTAGGAGTGGCTAGCGGGAGCAACGAGCAGTACTTC.

The V and J genes are TRBV5-6 and TRBJ2-4, with 7 positions matching TRBD2. Germline V gives CDR1 SGHDT, CDR2 YYEEEE. The V gene end was trimmed by 3 bases and the J gene end by 6 bases; junction bases not matched to a gene: 0. The CDR3 has 12 amino acids. The CDR3 coding sequence is TGTGCCAGCAGCTCGGGGGGAAACATTCAGTACTTC. Amino acids: CASSSGGNIQYF.